Included here is one T cell receptor (beta chain) sequence, with context. The entry originates in a study of T cell changes during pregnancy in multiple sclerosis. The CDR3 extends over 13 amino acids. The germline gives CDR1 SGHTA, CDR2 FQGNSA. V was clipped by 11 bases and J by 4 bases; unmatched bases: 7. Produced via immunoSEQ multiplex PCR; TCRdb's table is partial and in-frame only. The data show about 77,000 clones, 90% to 95% seen once. J is TRBJ2-5 and V is TRBV7-2; 10 nucleotides align to TRBD2. The receptor was isolated from a female donor in good health, enrolled as a control in a pregnancy study. Here the sequenced sample was peripheral blood, taken after pregnancy. As DNA, the CDR3 is TGTGCCGGACAGCGGGGGGGAGGAGAGACCCAGTACTTC. Translated, it gives CAGQRGGGETQYF.